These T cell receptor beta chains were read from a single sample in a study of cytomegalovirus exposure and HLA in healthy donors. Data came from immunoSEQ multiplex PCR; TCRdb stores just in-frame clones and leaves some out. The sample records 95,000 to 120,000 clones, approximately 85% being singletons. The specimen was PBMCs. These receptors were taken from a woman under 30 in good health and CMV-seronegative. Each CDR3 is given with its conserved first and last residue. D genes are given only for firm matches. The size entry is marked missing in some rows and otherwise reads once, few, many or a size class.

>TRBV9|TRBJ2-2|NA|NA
TGTGCCAGCAGCCCGGTCACTGACACCGGGGAGCTGTTTTTT
CASSPVTDTGELFF
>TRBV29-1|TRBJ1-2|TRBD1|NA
TGCAGCGTTGAAAGGGCACAGGGGCGCAACTATGGCTACACCTTC
CSVERAQGRNYGYTF
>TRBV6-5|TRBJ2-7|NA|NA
TGTGCCAGCACTCTGGGGAGCTCCTACGAGCAGTACTTC
CASTLGSSYEQYF
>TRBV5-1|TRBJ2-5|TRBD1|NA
TGCGCCAGCAGCCCCCGGACAGGGCGGGAGACCCAGTACTTC
CASSPRTGRETQYF
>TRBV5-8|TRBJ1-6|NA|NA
TGTGCCAGCAGCCACCTCCTTAGTTCACCCCTCCACTTT
CASSHLLSSPLHF
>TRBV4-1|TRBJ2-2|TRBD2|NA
TGCGCCAGCAGCCAAGCACTAGCGGGGCTCAACACCGGGGAGCTGTTTTTT
CASSQALAGLNTGELFF
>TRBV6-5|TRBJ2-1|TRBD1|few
TGTGCCAGCAGTACCGGGACAGGGGACTACAATGAGCAGTTCTTC
CASSTGTGDYNEQFF
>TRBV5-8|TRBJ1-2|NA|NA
TGTGCCAGCAGCTTCGGGTCTAACTATGGCTACACCTTC
CASSFGSNYGYTF
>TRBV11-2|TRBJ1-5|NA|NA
TGTGCCAGCAGCCGGGGGGGGTCTAGCAATCAGCCCCAGCATTTT
CASSRGGSSNQPQHF
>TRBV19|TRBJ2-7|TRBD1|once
TGTGCCAGTAGTCTTGGGGACAGGGGTTACGAGCAGTACTTC
CASSLGDRGYEQYF
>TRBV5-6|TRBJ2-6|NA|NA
TGTGCCAGCAGCACGCGGTTCTCTGGGGCCAACGTCCTGACTTTC
CASSTRFSGANVLTF
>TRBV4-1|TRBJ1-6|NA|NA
TGCGCCAGCAGCCAAGGGTTTGGCAGACTCTATAATTCACCCCTCCACTTT
CASSQGFGRLYNSPLHF
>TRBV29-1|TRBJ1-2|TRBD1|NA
TGCAGCGTTGCACAGGGGGCGAGAGGCTACACCTTC
CSVAQGARGYTF
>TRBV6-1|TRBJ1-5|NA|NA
TGTGCCAGCAGTGAAGCATCGGCAGGGTACAGTCAGCCCCAGCATTTT
CASSEASAGYSQPQHF
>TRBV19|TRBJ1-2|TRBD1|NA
TGTGCCAGTAGTTCCCCCGGGACAGGGGGGGAAGACTATGGCTACACCTTC
CASSSPGTGGEDYGYTF
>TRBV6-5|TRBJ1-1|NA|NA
TGTGCCAGCAAAGGCGGGACGGCGAACACTGAAGCTTTCTTT
CASKGGTANTEAFF
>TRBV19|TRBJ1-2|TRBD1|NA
TGTGCCAGTAGTATAAAACGGACAGGGGGTGAGATATACACCTTC
CASSIKRTGGEIYTF
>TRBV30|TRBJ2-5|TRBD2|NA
TGTGCCTGTGAGCGGGGCCTACAAGAGACCCAGTACTTC
CACERGLQETQYF
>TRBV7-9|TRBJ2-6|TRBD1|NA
TGTGCCAGCAGCGGCGATGGGACAGTTGCCCTCTACGGGGCCAACGTCCTGACTTTC
CASSGDGTVALYGANVLTF
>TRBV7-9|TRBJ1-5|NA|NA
TGTGCCAGCAGCTTAGGTGGGGAGAATCAGCCCCAGCATTTT
CASSLGGENQPQHF